This T cell receptor beta chain was obtained from a study of shared clonotypes between healthy human individuals. Overall study results and limits: What limited the represented genetic and exposure-history diversity was the small number of donors.

The repertoire was sequenced with immunoSEQ multiplex PCR; TCRdb's copy has only in-frame clones and lacks some. The data hold about a million clones, with 60% to 80% observed a single time. Concerning this clone: Its antigen is still unknown.

In germline, CDR1 is SGHRS, CDR2 YFSETQ. J was trimmed by 0 bases and V by 4 bases; bases with no gene match: 12. The length of the CDR3 is 19 residues. This TCR was sampled from a man between 18 and 29 years old in good health. Some clones in this sample may be carry-over from other donors' samples. The sequenced material came from memory CD4+ T cells from PBMCs. Subset noted: CD45RA-negative fraction. The V call is TRBV5-1, the J call TRBJ1-3, with 11 bases lining up with TRBD1. In DNA, the CDR3 is TGCGCCAGCAGCCGTGGGACAGGGGGGAGTGAGCTCTCTGGAAACACCATATATTTT. It codes for CASSRGTGGSELSGNTIYF.